This entry lists 5 T cell receptor beta chains sequenced from one sample in a study of Graves' ophthalmopathy and Graves' hyperthyroidism. RNA served as the template for amplifying TCR beta CDR3 regions. Second-round multiplex PCR followed a first-round RT-PCR using HTBI primers. TCRdb processed the multiplex PCR reads anew with MiXCR; each CDR3 protein has one entry. Seen here are around 40,000 distinct CDR3 sequences, 52% observed once, and the top ten hold around 19%. Sequenced: peripheral blood. Receptors were obtained from an adult man with Graves' ophthalmopathy.

The chain combines TRBV7-2 with TRBJ1-5; 7 nucleotides agree with TRBD1. CDR3 length: 13 residues. V dropped 5 bases and J dropped 11; count of bases not matched to a gene: 9. Germline V lookup: CDR1 SGHTA, CDR2 FQGNSA. CDR3 nucleotide sequence: TGTGCCAGCAGCAATCCAGGGGGGATGGCCCAGCATTTT. Amino acids: CASSNPGGMAQHF.

This clonotype has a count of ten or more. The V and J genes are TRBV6-5 and TRBJ2-2; D not certain. Germline V CDR1 and CDR2: MNHEY, SVGAGI. The CDR3 loop spans 12 amino acids. Trimming removed 7 bases from V and 4 bases from J, with 7 bases in between. CDR3 DNA sequence: TGTGCCAGCAAAACACCCACCGGGGAGCTGTTTTTT. It yields the protein CASKTPTGELFF.

This clonotype has only one observation. Compared with germline, one end of the junction differs, possibly owing to a read error. The chain has TRBV19 and TRBJ2-3, with 9 nucleotides matching TRBD1. This CDR3 region has 15 residues. Germline CDR1 and CDR2: LNHDA and SQIVND (reference sequence). CDR3 protein: CASSILTGGVDTQYF. In DNA form, the CDR3 reads TGTGCCAGTAGTATCTTAACAGGGGGCGTAGATACGCAGTATTTC.

The chain has TRBV20-1 and TRBJ2-5; TRBD2 matches 14 bases. Germline V gene data show CDR1 as DFQATT and CDR2 as SNEGSKA (reference sequence). Trimming at V came to 6 bases and at J to 5 bases, leaving 14 bases not matched to a gene. The CDR3 totals 17 residues. CDR3 nucleotides: TGCAGTGCCGTAAACCGACTAGCGGGAGGGCGGTGGGAGACCCAGTACTTC. Protein sequence: CSAVNRLAGGRWETQYF.

The rearrangement links TRBV15 to TRBJ1-1; 8 bases map to TRBD1. V gave up 5 bases and J gave up 2 bases; unmatched junction bases: 7. The CDR3 is 15 amino acids. Germline CDR1 LNHNV, CDR2 YYDKDF (reference sequence). The CDR3 region is CATSPNRGINTEAFF. For the CDR3, the DNA is TGTGCCACCAGCCCAAACAGGGGGATAAACACTGAAGCTTTCTTT.